Following are 19 T cell receptor beta chains from one sample sequenced in a study of T cell responses to AZD1222 COVID-19 vaccine. Data came from immunoSEQ multiplex PCR; TCRdb stores just in-frame clones and leaves some out. The sample shows about 79,000 clones, about 91% of them seen only once. Sequences were derived from peripheral blood, sampled on day 0 of MenACWY control vaccination. Every receptor here comes from an adult in good health.

This chain joins TRBV28 and TRBJ1-4, with 9 bases matching TRBD1. Germline CDR1 reads MDHEN; CDR2 reads SYDVKM. The CDR3 spans 15 residues. V shed 3 bases and J 5 bases; nucleotides not matched to a gene: 4. This chain's CDR3 is CASSFLGQGNEKLFF. The DNA for the CDR3 is TGTGCCAGCAGTTTTTTGGGACAGGGCAATGAAAAACTGTTTTTT.

This clone has just a few counts. This chain joins TRBV28 and TRBJ1-1, with TRBD1 identical over 10 bases. J gave up 9 bases and V 7 bases, and 5 bases lay outside the gene matches. CDR1 and CDR2 from the germline V gene are MDHEN and SYDVKM. The CDR3 is made up of 12 amino acids. CDR3 sequence: CASNRGQGKAFF. The CDR3 DNA sequence: TGTGCCAGCAACCGGGGACAGGGGAAAGCTTTCTTT.

The gene calls are TRBV27 and TRBJ2-7; D not certain. The CDR3 has 13 amino acids. Trimming took off 0 bases at V and 2 bases at J, with 5 bases between the two ends. Germline V gene lookup returns CDR1 MNHEY and CDR2 SMNVEV (reference sequence). CDR3 sequence (DNA): TGTGCCAGCAGTTTATCTTCGACCTACGAGCAGTACTTC. Its protein is CASSLSSTYEQYF.

The J gene is TRBJ2-7, the V gene TRBV7-9; the D gene is possibly TRBD1 (5 bases). The germline V and J ends were trimmed by 6 bases and 0 bases, with 12 bases remaining between them. This CDR3 contains 14 residues. The germline CDR1 and CDR2 sequences are SEHNR and FQNEAQ (reference sequence). For the CDR3, the DNA is TGTGCCAGCAGTCACCAGACAGACTCCTACGAGCAGTACTTC. Its translation is CASSHQTDSYEQYF.

The V gene is TRBV4-2, the J gene TRBJ1-5, with a possible D match to TRBD1 (5 bases). The CDR3 has 21 residues. Germline-derived CDR1 and CDR2 are LGHNA and YNFKEQ. Trimming took 4 bases from V and 0 from J, leaving 28 bases between them. The chain's CDR3 is CASSPAPPLDTKIHSNQPQHF. Written as DNA, the CDR3 is TGTGCCAGCAGCCCGGCCCCCCCGCTGGACACGAAAATCCATAGCAATCAGCCCCAGCATTTT.

CDR3 sequence: CASSYSIPANTGELFF. CDR3 sequence (DNA): TGTGCCAGCAGTTACTCGATTCCCGCGAACACCGGGGAGCTGTTTTTT. The V and J genes are TRBV6-5 and TRBJ2-2; D call uncertain. Germline CDR1 and CDR2: MNHEY and SVGAGI. The CDR3 contains 16 residues. The V end was cut by 0 bases, the J end by 0 bases, with 8 bases between.

The rearrangement uses TRBV6-6 and TRBJ1-1; D is uncertain. CDR3 size: 14 residues. V shed 1 base and J shed 1 base, with 7 bases lying between them. Germline CDR1 reads MNHNY; CDR2 reads SVGAGI (reference sequence). CDR3 nucleotides: TGTGCCAGCAGTTACTTCGGAACGAACACTGAAGCTTTCTTT. As protein: CASSYFGTNTEAFF.

The CDR3 DNA reads as TGTGCCAGCAGTGAGACAGGGGGGAACTATGGCTACACCTTC. This encodes CASSETGGNYGYTF. The V call is TRBV2, the J call TRBJ1-2, with 9 bases aligning to TRBD1. CDR1 is SNHLY and CDR2 is FYNNEI in the germline V gene. The V gene end was trimmed by 3 bases and the J gene end by 2 bases; junction bases not matched to a gene: 1. This CDR3 comprises 14 residues.

The chain links TRBV3-1 (or the pseudogene TRBV3-2) to TRBJ1-2, with D unresolved. Germline V gene lookup returns CDR1 LGHDT and CDR2 YNNKEL (reference sequence). V gave up 3 bases and J gave up 2 bases, with 7 bases separating them. The CDR3 spans 13 residues. This CDR3 is CASSQVLNYGYTF. The CDR3 DNA reads as TGTGCCAGCAGCCAGGTCCTGAACTATGGCTACACCTTC.

The chain combines TRBV28 with TRBJ2-6, with a tentative D call TRBD1 (6 bases). Germline V gives CDR1 MDHEN, CDR2 SYDVKM. CDR3 size: 16 residues. Trimming cost V 6 bases and J 0 bases, with 12 bases left between them. DNA for the CDR3: TGTGCCAGCAGCGCAACAGGGAACTCTGGGGCCAACGTCCTGACTTTC. As protein: CASSATGNSGANVLTF.

The chain uses TRBV5-8 and TRBJ1-5; 11 nucleotides agree with TRBD1. The trim removed 4 bases at V and 7 bases at J, leaving 1 base unmatched. Germline CDR1 reads SGHTS; CDR2 reads YDEGEE. CDR3 length: 13 amino acids. The CDR3 DNA reads as TGTGCCAGCAGCCGGGACAGGGGGCAGCCCCAGCATTTT. Its translation: CASSRDRGQPQHF.

This clone was counted a single time. V is TRBV11-2 and J is TRBJ1-5; no clear D. In germline, CDR1 is SGHAT, CDR2 FQNNGV. The CDR3 loop spans 13 amino acids. V was shortened by 1 base and J by 0 bases, with 1 base between the two germline ends. The chain's CDR3 is CASSLGSNQPQHF. CDR3 sequence (DNA): TGTGCCAGCAGCTTAGGTAGCAATCAGCCCCAGCATTTT.

J is TRBJ2-2 and V is TRBV19, with 8 bases matching TRBD1. CDR1 is LNHDA and CDR2 is SQIVND in the germline V gene (reference sequence). The V segment lost 7 bases and the J segment 5 bases; nucleotides outside the gene matches: 9. The CDR3 length is 15 residues. The CDR3 reads CASKEQGAGTGELFF. The CDR3 region has the DNA TGTGCCAGTAAGGAGCAGGGGGCTGGGACCGGGGAGCTGTTTTTT.

The V and J genes are TRBV19 and TRBJ1-5; D ambiguous. From germline, CDR1 is LNHDA and CDR2 SQIVND (reference sequence). This CDR3 has 16 amino acids. Trimming cost V 4 bases and J 0 bases, with 13 bases left between them. CDR3 nucleotides: TGTGCCAGTAGTAAAAGGCCGGAATATAGCAATCAGCCCCAGCATTTT. Translated, it gives CASSKRPEYSNQPQHF.

This chain connects TRBV19 to TRBJ1-1, with a possible D match to TRBD1 (6 bases). V dropped 4 bases and J dropped 0 bases, with 12 bases sitting between them. Germline V CDR1 and CDR2: LNHDA, SQIVND (reference sequence). This CDR3 has 15 amino acids. CDR3 nucleotide sequence: TGTGCCAGTAGTAAGCAAACAGGGCTGAACACTGAAGCTTTCTTT. This encodes CASSKQTGLNTEAFF.

V is TRBV5-4 and J is TRBJ1-6; possible D gene TRBD1, 6 bases. This CDR3 region has 14 residues. V dropped 0 bases and J dropped 5 bases, with 6 bases sitting between them. Looked up from germline, CDR1 is SGHNT and CDR2 is YYREEE (reference sequence). The CDR3 loop reads CASSLGQDNSPLHF. CDR3 nucleotides: TGTGCCAGCAGCTTGGGACAGGATAATTCACCCCTCCACTTT.

The chain joins TRBV7-3 to TRBJ2-1, with TRBD2 matching over 11 bases. The length of the CDR3 is 15 residues. The trim removed 5 bases at V and 4 bases at J, leaving 4 bases unmatched. Germline loops: CDR1 SGHTA, CDR2 FQGTGA. The CDR3 here is CASSVTSGSYNEQFF. The CDR3 DNA reads as TGTGCCAGCAGCGTCACTAGCGGGAGTTACAATGAGCAGTTCTTC.

V is TRBV19 and J is TRBJ1-2, with TRBD1 matching 10 bases. The junction had 9 bases not matched to a gene; V was cut back by 7 bases and J by 7 bases. Germline loops: CDR1 LNHDA, CDR2 SQIVND (reference sequence). This CDR3 is built from 14 residues. This CDR3 reads CASTVSGDRGGYTF. In nucleotides, the CDR3 is TGTGCCAGTACCGTATCCGGGGACAGGGGTGGCTACACCTTC.

The rearrangement joins TRBV19 to TRBJ2-7; 7 nucleotides line up with TRBD1. V shed 2 bases, J shed 6 bases, and the junction held 10 bases outside the gene matches. Germline CDR1 is LNHDA and CDR2 is SQIVND (reference sequence). CDR3 length: 15 residues. This chain's CDR3 is CASSINRGSVVEQYF. Written as DNA, the CDR3 is TGTGCCAGTAGTATAAACAGGGGTTCGGTTGTCGAGCAGTACTTC.